This T cell receptor beta chain was identified in a study of blood T cell repertoires in COVID-19. The CDR3 has 15 amino acids. The V end was cut by 3 bases, the J end by 3 bases, with 14 bases between. Germline V lookup: CDR1 MDHEN, CDR2 SYDVKM. As processed by the authors: Estimates of nucleated cell counts were drawn from the amplification of reference gene primers. TCRdb's table, derived via immunoSEQ multiplex PCR, lists solely in-frame clones and lacks some. V, J and clone size reflect that table, while D and trimming were determined from the DNA. The sample records around 250,000 clones, approximately 86% being singletons. Participant-given clinical history determined each cohort assignment. Two negative PCRs, clearance, or symptom resolution had been documented for recovered Cohort 3 donors.

The receptor comes from a woman aged 45-59 years who had recovered from COVID-19. The chain carries TRBV28 and TRBJ1-2; no reliable D call. Source material: PBMCs or T cells enriched from blood (not recorded which). CDR3 coding DNA: TGTGCCAGCAGTTTGGAGACCGATACCTACTATGGCTACACCTTC. Protein: CASSLETDTYYGYTF.